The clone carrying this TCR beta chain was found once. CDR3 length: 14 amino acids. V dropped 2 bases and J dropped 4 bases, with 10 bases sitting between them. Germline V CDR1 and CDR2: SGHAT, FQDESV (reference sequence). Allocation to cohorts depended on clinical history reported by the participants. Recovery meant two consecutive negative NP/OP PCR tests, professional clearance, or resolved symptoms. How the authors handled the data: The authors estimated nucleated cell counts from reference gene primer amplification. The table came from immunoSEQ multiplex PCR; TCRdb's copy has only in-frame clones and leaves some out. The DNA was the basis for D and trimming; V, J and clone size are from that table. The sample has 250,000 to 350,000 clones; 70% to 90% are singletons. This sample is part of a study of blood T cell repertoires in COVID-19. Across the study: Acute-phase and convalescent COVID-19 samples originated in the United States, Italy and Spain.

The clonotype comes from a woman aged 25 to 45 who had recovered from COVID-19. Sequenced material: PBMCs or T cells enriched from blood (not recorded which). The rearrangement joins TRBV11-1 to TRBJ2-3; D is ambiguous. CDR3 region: CASSLPQLADTQYF. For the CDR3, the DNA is TGTGCCAGCAGCTTACCCCAACTGGCAGATACGCAGTATTTT.